Listed here is a single TCR beta chain. What it binds is unknown. Sequencing used immunoSEQ multiplex PCR; TCRdb keeps in-frame clones, though not all of them. The sample holds under 100,000 clones, roughly 84% seen once. The data were obtained in a study of glioma-infiltrating T cells after dendritic cell vaccination. General study findings and limits: Longer survival after dendritic cell vaccination followed higher pretreatment TIL content.

The receptor's source is a human donor with glioblastoma. The source was blood, collected before dendritic cell vaccination.

The CDR3 DNA sequence: TGTGCCAGCTCACCACCGGCTAGCGGGGCGACCGGGGAGCTGTTTTTT. This gives the protein CASSPPASGATGELFF. J is TRBJ2-2 and V is TRBV18; TRBD2 matches at 9 bases. Germline V gene lookup returns CDR1 KGHSH and CDR2 LQKENI. The CDR3 sequence is 16 residues long. Losses at the gene ends were 0 bases for V and 5 bases for J; bases not matched to a gene: 4.